Listed below are T cell receptor beta chains from one sample, sequenced in a study of T-cell memory formation after mild COVID-19. TCRdb independently ran MiXCR on the 5' RACE reads; one entry per CDR3 protein. The sample has about 140,000 distinct CDR3 sequences; more than 13% are singletons. The sample consisted of PBMCs or a T cell subset sorted from them (not recorded which). All receptors come from an adult woman who had mild COVID-19 (a few samples of this study predate the infection). Cell type and time point are not known. CDR3s leave out the opening cysteine and the closing phenylalanine or tryptophan. Each record gives: J gene, V gene, CDR3 length, D gene, CDR3 protein. A D gene is named only where the DNA matches it firmly.

>TRBJ2-5|TRBV5-1|14|TRBD1
ASSFGTGAFQETQY
>TRBJ2-1|TRBV9|13|.
ASSVGRVTYNEQF
>TRBJ2-2|TRBV27|13|TRBD1
ASRRQGAQTGELF
>TRBJ1-1|TRBV12-3/TRBV12-4|11|.
ASSLGDNTEAF
>TRBJ1-1|TRBV29-1|11|.
SVAEQMNTEAF
>TRBJ1-6|TRBV12-3/TRBV12-4|12|.
ASSWGGGDSPLH
>TRBJ2-2|TRBV4-1|15|TRBD1
ASSLMAGQENTGELF
>TRBJ2-1|TRBV4-1|10|.
ASSVRDEEQF
>TRBJ2-5|TRBV9|13|TRBD2
ASSVGGGASETQY
>TRBJ2-7|TRBV12-3/TRBV12-4|16|TRBD2
ASSLAVAGAPPGYEQY
>TRBJ2-7|TRBV7-9|12|.
ASSSTGRNYEQY
>TRBJ1-2|TRBV5-1|13|.
ASSPSNTGDYGYT
>TRBJ2-2|TRBV7-8|13|.
ASSLWEKNTGELF
>TRBJ2-2|TRBV3-1|14|TRBD2
ASSLGLAGATGGLF
>TRBJ2-7|TRBV27|13|TRBD2
ASSSGLAGYDEQY
>TRBJ2-7|TRBV4-1|12|TRBD1
ASSLEGAEYEQY
>TRBJ1-3|TRBV20-1|13|.
SARNRLYSGNTIY
>TRBJ2-5|TRBV20-1|14|.
SARSSGEPYQETQY
>TRBJ1-2|TRBV5-1|12|TRBD1
ASSLGDRGPGYT
>TRBJ1-1|TRBV9|13|.
ASSVVSGGPTEAF
>TRBJ2-1|TRBV14|13|.
ASSSHRSNPYEQF
>TRBJ2-2|TRBV5-7|16|TRBD2
ASSQGLAGEEEDGELF
>TRBJ1-1|TRBV5-4|12|.
ASSLAGDYTEAF
>TRBJ1-4|TRBV24-1|14|.
ATGELQLMGNEKLF
>TRBJ2-7|TRBV9|12|TRBD2
ASSVDGGGSEQY
>TRBJ1-1|TRBV9|13|TRBD1
ASSPRGTGNTEAF
>TRBJ2-3|TRBV29-1|13|.
SVEKLADNTDTQY
>TRBJ2-7|TRBV29-1|11|.
SVSGVSNYEQY
>TRBJ2-1|TRBV20-1|13|TRBD2
SARERGGSYNEQF
>TRBJ2-7|TRBV29-1|10|.
SGGDNSYEQY
>TRBJ2-7|TRBV6-5|12|.
ASSYSQADYEQY
>TRBJ2-4|TRBV12-3/TRBV12-4|14|.
ASSSSRRLAKNIQY
>TRBJ2-1|TRBV9|14|TRBD1
ASSARDRGLQYEQF
>TRBJ1-1|TRBV7-8|11|.
ASSLSRVTEAF
>TRBJ1-2|TRBV7-9|13|.
ASSHSNRENYGYT
>TRBJ1-5|TRBV6-5|14|.
ASSYSRPRRNQPQH
>TRBJ2-5|TRBV5-5|9|.
ASERVKTQY
>TRBJ2-5|TRBV6-6|13|TRBD1
ASSYSGQGAETQY
>TRBJ2-7|TRBV20-1|14|TRBD2
SASGGRREGGYEQY
>TRBJ2-5|TRBV6-5|12|.
ATRSGITAWGQY
>TRBJ1-1|TRBV27|12|.
ASSLQGVNTEAF
>TRBJ2-1|TRBV27|13|.
ASSSGPQSGNEQF
>TRBJ1-5|TRBV6-2/TRBV6-3|12|.
ASSYTGTAEPQH
>TRBJ1-1|TRBV20-1|12|TRBD1
SASPQGAYTEAF
>TRBJ2-1|TRBV11-2|14|TRBD2
ASSFWAGGTYNEQF
>TRBJ2-2|TRBV11-2|13|.
ASSLEAIRAGELF
>TRBJ1-1|TRBV7-9|13|.
ASSLGGALGTEAF
>TRBJ2-3|TRBV28|13|TRBD1
ASSLGQGISDTQY
>TRBJ2-1|TRBV7-8|13|.
ASSPQAATYNEQF
>TRBJ2-1|TRBV20-1|12|TRBD2
SARDSRTSNEQF
>TRBJ2-7|TRBV29-1|13|.
SVVAGSKTPYEQY
>TRBJ1-1|TRBV4-3|13|TRBD1
ASSQWDRGNTEAF
>TRBJ2-7|TRBV12-3/TRBV12-4|12|TRBD1
ASSDRESSYEQY
>TRBJ2-7|TRBV29-1|13|TRBD2
SVLGLAGYPNEQY
>TRBJ2-7|TRBV5-1|10|.
ASSLWDNEQY
>TRBJ2-7|TRBV5-4|11|.
ASSLVGADEQY
>TRBJ1-3|TRBV7-9|14|.
ASSPFLMNSGNTIY
>TRBJ1-2|TRBV12-3/TRBV12-4|15|.
ANFAMHQGIPNYGYT
>TRBJ2-7|TRBV29-1|9|.
SVNLAYEQY
>TRBJ2-3|TRBV7-9|15|.
ASSSSSWEWGTDTQY